The next 3 T cell receptor beta chains were all read from a single sample in a study of T cell repertoires in cytomegalovirus infection. Using its own MiXCR run on the reads, TCRdb lists one record per CDR3 protein. The top ten clones hold about three quarters of a sample with over 100,000 distinct CDR3 sequences, roughly 30% of them seen once. What these receptors recognize is not known. Specimen: CD8+ T cells from cultured PBMCs, collected from culture after CMV antigen stimulation. These receptor sequences come from a human donor in good health (CMV status not recorded). Some clones in this sample may be carry-over from other donors' samples.

This clonotype turned up a few times. The chain recombines TRBV7-2 with TRBJ2-7; D gene uncertain. This CDR3 has 14 residues. CDR1 and CDR2 from the germline V gene are SGHTA and FQGNSA. The ends were cut back, 1 base at V and 5 bases at J, with 12 bases in the middle. The CDR3 DNA reads TGTGCCAGCAGCTTAGTACTGGACCAGGACGAGCAGTACTTC. It is translated as CASSLVLDQDEQYF.

This chain connects TRBV27 to TRBJ2-7, with 8 nucleotides matching TRBD1. Germline V gene data show CDR1 as MNHEY and CDR2 as SMNVEV (reference sequence). V was pared by 6 bases and J by 2 bases, with 6 bases of the junction left unmatched. CDR3 length: 14 residues. The CDR3 region has the DNA TGTGCCAGCAGGCACACAGGGGGGACCTACGAGCAGTACTTC. As protein: CASRHTGGTYEQYF.

Concerning this clonotype itself: Being one base from a much bigger clone, this may be a read error. The rearrangement links TRBV7-2 to TRBJ2-1; 8 nucleotides agree with TRBD2. This CDR3 has 16 amino acids. V was clipped by 5 bases and J by 2 bases; unmatched bases: 8. CDR1 and CDR2 (germline): SGHTA, FQGNSA. CDR3 amino acids: CASSPYGRATYNEQFF. The CDR3 DNA reads TGTGCCAGCAGCCCTTACGGGAGGGCCACCTACAATGAGCAGTTCTTC.